A selection of T cell receptor beta chains follows, all from one sample in a study of T cell repertoires in cytomegalovirus infection. MiXCR was run by TCRdb on the reads, yielding one entry per CDR3 protein. The sample lists roughly 87,000 distinct CDR3 sequences, 25% to 30% seen once, with approximately 75% in the top ten. Their recognized antigens are unknown. This sample comprised CD8+ T cells from cultured PBMCs, obtained from culture after CMV antigen stimulation. All receptors derive from a human donor in good health (CMV status not recorded). Some clones in this sample may be carry-over from other donors' samples. The CDR3 runs from the conserved cysteine through the conserved F or W. A D gene is named only where the DNA matches it firmly. Part of the rows lack a size; the others show once, few, many or a class for expanded clones.

size	J	D	V	CDR3	DNA
NA	TRBJ2-5	TRBD1	TRBV2	CATEDRVETQYF	TGTGCCACAGAGGACAGGGTAGAGACCCAGTACTTC
many	TRBJ2-6	TRBD1	TRBV6-5	CASSYASGTGTSGANVLTF	TGTGCCAGCAGTTACGCATCCGGGACAGGCACTTCTGGGGCCAACGTCCTGACTTTC
many	TRBJ2-7	NA	TRBV5-6	CASSLAAQLNYEQYF	TGTGCCAGCAGCTTGGCAGCGCAGCTTAACTACGAGCAGTACTTC
NA	TRBJ1-1	NA	TRBV29-1	CSVEGGRTEAFF	TGCAGCGTCGAGGGGGGGCGGACTGAAGCTTTCTTT
NA	TRBJ2-2	NA	TRBV6-5	CASSYSSGGSTGELFF	TGTGCCAGCAGTTACTCGAGTGGGGGCAGCACCGGGGAGCTGTTTTTT
many	TRBJ2-1	NA	TRBV7-2	CASSSPLAPNEQFF	TGTGCCAGCAGCTCTCCCCTAGCGCCTAATGAGCAGTTCTTC
NA	TRBJ2-5	NA	TRBV7-6	CAEETGNQETQYF	TGTGCGGAAGAGACCGGTAACCAAGAGACCCAGTACTTC
few	TRBJ2-5	NA	TRBV25-1	CASSESGIAEFQETQYF	TGTGCCAGCAGTGAATCCGGTATCGCGGAATTCCAAGAGACCCAGTACTTC
NA	TRBJ2-7	NA	TRBV4-1	CASSQGGQPFYEQYF	TGCGCCAGCAGCCAGGGCGGACAACCGTTCTACGAGCAGTACTTC
NA	TRBJ2-7	NA	TRBV19	CASSAGLGTYEQYF	TGTGCCAGTAGTGCAGGCCTAGGGACCTACGAGCAGTACTTC
NA	TRBJ1-4	NA	TRBV5-1	CASSFDSPGGEKLFF	TGCGCCAGCAGCTTCGACAGTCCCGGAGGTGAAAAACTGTTTTTT
few	TRBJ2-1	TRBD1	TRBV27	CASSLLDRGLGNEQFF	TGTGCCAGCAGTTTATTAGACAGGGGGCTAGGGAATGAGCAGTTCTTC
NA	TRBJ1-4	TRBD1	TRBV7-9	CASSLLQGDNEKLFF	TGTGCCAGCAGCTTACTACAGGGGGACAATGAAAAACTGTTTTTT
few	TRBJ1-4	NA	TRBV27	CASSLDRAGEKLFF	TGTGCCAGCAGTTTAGATAGGGCTGGGGAAAAACTGTTTTTT
many	TRBJ1-2	TRBD1	TRBV20-1	CSARGAGQGPVYGYTF	TGCAGTGCTAGGGGAGCGGGACAGGGGCCCGTGTATGGCTACACCTTC
many	TRBJ2-7	TRBD1	TRBV4-1	CASSFGQGQPNEQYF	TGCGCCAGCAGCTTCGGACAGGGACAACCTAACGAGCAGTACTTC
few	TRBJ2-5	NA	TRBV12-3/TRBV12-4	CASRAQGVGEETQYF	TGTGCCAGCAGAGCACAGGGTGTGGGCGAAGAGACCCAGTACTTC
NA	TRBJ2-1	NA	TRBV2	CASPGGNEQFF	TGTGCCAGCCCAGGCGGCAATGAGCAGTTCTTC
NA	TRBJ1-3	NA	TRBV19	CASSIGSSSGNTIYF	TGTGCCAGTAGTATAGGCTCGAGCTCTGGAAACACCATATATTTT
NA	TRBJ1-2	TRBD1	TRBV19	CASRGQDFNYGYTF	TGTGCCAGTAGAGGACAGGACTTCAACTATGGCTACACCTTC
NA	TRBJ1-1	NA	TRBV28	CASGLVWGTEAFF	TGTGCCAGCGGATTGGTTTGGGGCACTGAAGCTTTCTTT
NA	TRBJ1-2	TRBD1	TRBV2	CASSEEAGGYGYTF	TGTGCCAGCAGTGAAGAGGCAGGGGGGTATGGCTACACCTTC
few	TRBJ1-1	NA	TRBV5-5	CASSLAQGLNTEAFF	TGTGCCAGCAGCTTGGCACAGGGCCTGAACACTGAAGCTTTCTTT
NA	TRBJ2-7	NA	TRBV24-1	CATSDSDPTAEQYF	TGTGCCACCAGTGATTCTGACCCGACAGCCGAGCAGTACTTC
NA	TRBJ2-1	TRBD1	TRBV2	CASSGGQGAYNEQFF	TGTGCCAGCAGTGGGGGACAGGGGGCCTACAATGAGCAGTTCTTC
NA	TRBJ2-2	TRBD2	TRBV20-1	CSALTSGGAVDTGELFF	TGCAGTGCCCTGACTAGCGGGGGGGCCGTGGACACCGGGGAGCTGTTTTTT